Listed here is a single T cell receptor (beta chain). CDR3 length: 16 amino acids. In germline, CDR1 is SGHNT, CDR2 YYREEE (reference sequence). Trimming left V 0 bases short and J 3 bases short, with 13 bases between. Per the original methods: Nucleated cell counts were estimated from reference gene primer amplification. The protocol was immunoSEQ multiplex PCR, while the TCRdb copy is restricted to in-frame clones and leaves out a portion. The D gene and trimming were derived from the DNA, and the V and J assignments and clone size from that table. The repertoire consists of approximately 160,000 clones, with 85% to 90% occurring once and the leading ten covering approximately 0.5%. This specimen comes from a study of blood T cell repertoires in COVID-19. At the level of the study: Donors in the United States, Italy and Spain gave samples during acute or convalescent COVID-19.

The chain has TRBV5-4 and TRBJ1-3; TRBD1 might be the D (5 bases). The clonotype originates from a man in his 60s with COVID-19, enrolled during active disease. The material sequenced was peripheral blood. The CDR3 region is CASSLAGGAGGNTIYF. CDR3 DNA sequence: TGTGCCAGCAGCTTGGCCGGGGGAGCGGGTGGAAACACCATATATTTT.